What follows are 23 T cell receptor beta chains derived from one specimen sequenced in a study of shared clonotypes between healthy human individuals. The repertoire was sequenced with immunoSEQ multiplex PCR; TCRdb's copy has only in-frame clones and lacks some. The table shows 75,000 to 100,000 clones, with 40% to 55% occurring only once. The specimen sequenced was PBMCs. The receptors derive from a middle-aged woman in good health. Some clones in this sample may be carry-over from other donors' samples.

The genes are TRBV18 and TRBJ2-1; D is perhaps TRBD2 (6 bases). Trimming pared 3 bases from V and 8 bases from J, leaving 14 bases between. This CDR3 is 14 amino acids long. The germline gives CDR1 KGHSH, CDR2 LQKENI. CDR3: CASSPVVRDYEQFF. CDR3 DNA: TGTGCCAGCTCACCTGTTGTGAGGGACTATGAGCAGTTCTTC.

DNA of the CDR3: TGTGCCAGCAGTGCTCTTAACTATCAGCCCCAGCATTTT. Its protein product is CASSALNYQPQHF. J is TRBJ1-5 and V is TRBV2; no definite D call. Trimming took off 4 bases at V and 5 bases at J, with 9 bases between the two ends. There are 13 residues in the CDR3. The V gene's germline CDR1 is SNHLY and CDR2 FYNNEI.

For this clone: A read error may be the cause here, since a much bigger clone is one base away. V usage is TRBV5-6 and J usage is TRBJ1-3, with a weak D call TRBD1 (6 bases). Trimming took 6 bases from V and 4 from J, leaving 17 bases between them. The germline CDR1 and CDR2 sequences are SGHDT and YYEEEE. This CDR3 spans 15 amino acids. CDR3 sequence: CASITRDTLGNTIYF. As DNA, the CDR3 is TGTGCCAGCATCACCCGGGACACCCTCGGAAACACCATATATTTT. The full variable domain, its missing parts supplied by reference TRBV5-6 and TRBJ1-3, is DAGVTQSPTHLIKTRGQQVTLRCSPKSGHDTVSWYQQALGQGPQFIFQYYEEEERQRGNFPDRFSGHQFPNYSSELNVNALLLGDSALYLCASITRDTLGNTIYFGEGSWLTVV.

The rearrangement joins TRBV5-4 to TRBJ2-2, with 7 bases aligning to TRBD2. Trimming at V came to 1 base and at J to 7 bases, leaving 7 bases not matched to a gene. The CDR3 spans 15 residues. Germline V gene lookup returns CDR1 SGHNT and CDR2 YYREEE (reference sequence). The CDR3 reads CASSLSGTNYGELFF. The CDR3 nucleotides read TGTGCCAGCAGCTTGAGTGGGACTAATTACGGGGAGCTGTTTTTT.

The chain combines TRBV7-2 with TRBJ2-7; no clear D gene. With 3 bases removed from V and 7 bases from J, the gap between germline ends came to 16 bases. CDR1 and CDR2 (germline): SGHTA, FQGNSA. The CDR3 consists of 14 residues. The CDR3 DNA is TGTGCCAGCAGCTTTGGTCTGGCCCCTAGTGAGCAGTACTTC. The encoded protein is CASSFGLAPSEQYF.

For this clone: Other DNA sequences within the sample encode an identical CDR3. The chain carries TRBV7-2 and TRBJ2-7; 8 bases align to TRBD1. V shed 5 bases, J shed 5 bases, and the junction held 11 bases outside the gene matches. In germline, CDR1 is SGHTA, CDR2 FQGNSA. CDR3 size: 15 residues. CDR3 residues: CASSRPTGAGHEQYF. The DNA for the CDR3 is TGTGCCAGCAGCCGACCGACAGGGGCTGGCCACGAGCAGTACTTC. Variable domain in full (rest from reference TRBV7-2 and TRBJ2-7): GAGVSQSPSNKVTEKGKDVELRCDPISGHTALYWYRQSLGQGLEFLIYFQGNSAPDKSGLPSDRFSAERTGGSVSTLTIQRTQQEDSAVYLCASSRPTGAGHEQYFGPGTRLTVT.

The chain is built from TRBV19 and TRBJ1-2; D possibly corresponds to TRBD1 (6 bases). CDR3 length: 15 residues. V was trimmed by 5 bases and J by 4 bases, leaving 17 bases between them. Germline V CDR1 and CDR2: LNHDA, SQIVND (reference sequence). This chain's CDR3 is CASSPQGGKGYGYTF. The CDR3 DNA sequence: TGTGCCAGTAGTCCACAAGGGGGAAAGGGCTATGGCTACACCTTC. Together with reference TRBV19 and TRBJ1-2, the CDR3 gives the full variable domain: DGGITQSPKYLFRKEGQNVTLSCEQNLNHDAMYWYRQDPGQGLRLIYYSQIVNDFQKGDIAEGYSVSREKKESFPLTVTSAQKNPTAFYLCASSPQGGKGYGYTFGSGTRLTVV.

In this sample, this clone turned up a few times. The rearrangement joins TRBV5-1 to TRBJ2-7; 8 bases are shared with TRBD2. The CDR3 totals 15 residues. Trimming cost V 1 base and J 5 bases; bases outside gene matches: 8. The germline CDR1 and CDR2 sequences are SGHRS and YFSETQ. The CDR3 nucleotides are TGCGCCAGCAGCTTGTCGTCGGGAGGGCCCCACGAGCAGTACTTC. Translated, it gives CASSLSSGGPHEQYF.

The rearrangement joins TRBV28 to TRBJ1-2; D is uncertain. Per germline, CDR1 MDHEN and CDR2 SYDVKM. Trimming took off 3 bases at V and 2 bases at J, with 19 bases between the two ends. The CDR3 has 17 amino acids. Written as DNA, the CDR3 is TGTGCCAGCAGTTTCCGAAACCTTGGTTTGGGGAACTATGGCTACACCTTC. It encodes CASSFRNLGLGNYGYTF.

The chain combines TRBV27 with TRBJ2-7; possibly TRBD2 for D (5 bases). The germline CDR1 and CDR2 sequences are MNHEY and SMNVEV (reference sequence). V was trimmed by 5 bases and J by 0 bases, leaving 11 bases between them. CDR3 size: 14 residues. The CDR3 region has the DNA TGTGCCAGCAGTAGAAGCGGCCCCTCCTACGAGCAGTACTTC. It codes for CASSRSGPSYEQYF.

The chain is built from TRBV5-4 and TRBJ1-6; 7 bases are a match to TRBD1. Germline assignment: CDR1 SGHNT and CDR2 YYREEE (reference sequence). The CDR3 runs to 14 residues. With 4 bases clipped from V and 6 bases from J, the junction kept 4 bases outside the gene matches. This chain's CDR3 is CASSGDSLNSPLHF. The CDR3 nucleotides read TGTGCCAGCAGCGGGGACAGCCTTAATTCACCCCTCCACTTT.

This clone came up a few times. As DNA, the CDR3 is TGTGCCAGCAGCTCCCCTAGCGGGATGGGGGCAGATACGCAGTATTTT. It specifies CASSSPSGMGADTQYF. V is TRBV7-9 and J is TRBJ2-3; 9 bases fit TRBD2. Germline-derived CDR1 and CDR2 are SEHNR and FQNEAQ (reference sequence). The CDR3 loop spans 16 amino acids. The V segment lost 4 bases and the J segment 4 bases; nucleotides outside the gene matches: 9.

The gene calls are TRBV7-9 and TRBJ2-7; D gene uncertain. V was cut by 5 bases and J by 2 bases, with 7 bases left in between. This CDR3 region has 12 residues. Germline CDR1 SEHNR, CDR2 FQNEAQ (reference sequence). The CDR3 DNA follows: TGTGCCAGCAGCCAACTGCCCTACGAGCAGTACTTC. The encoded protein is CASSQLPYEQYF.

This rearrangement joins TRBV4-2 to TRBJ2-7, with unresolved D. Germline loops: CDR1 LGHNA, CDR2 YNFKEQ. This CDR3 region has 15 residues. Trimming removed 1 base from V and 0 bases from J, with 10 bases in between. CDR3 in DNA: TGTGCCAGCAGCCAAGGGACGGCAAGCTCCTACGAGCAGTACTTC. This codes for CASSQGTASSYEQYF.

This clone was observed many times. The V and J genes are TRBV5-6 and TRBJ2-4; 10 nucleotides align to TRBD2. CDR3 length: 16 residues. Germline values: CDR1 SGHDT, CDR2 YYEEEE. The V gene end was trimmed by 4 bases and the J gene end by 2 bases; junction bases not matched to a gene: 6. In DNA, the CDR3 is TGTGCCAGCAGCCCAAGCGGGAGGGCGACCAAAAACATTCAGTACTTC. This codes for CASSPSGRATKNIQYF.

This rearrangement joins TRBV9 to TRBJ2-7; TRBD2 matches 7 bases. After removal of 0 bases from V and 0 bases from J, the junction contained 6 bases not matched to a gene. The CDR3 spans 16 residues. The germline V gene encodes CDR1 SGDLS and CDR2 YYNGEE. CDR3 protein: CASSVGVGGLSYEQYF. The DNA for the CDR3 is TGTGCCAGCAGCGTAGGAGTGGGAGGGCTCTCCTACGAGCAGTACTTC.

This clone was observed at least ten times. This chain joins TRBV6-1 and TRBJ2-7; 8 positions match TRBD1. V was pared by 7 bases and J by 4 bases, with 6 bases of the junction left unmatched. Germline V gene sequence: CDR1 MNHNS, CDR2 SASEGT. This CDR3 contains 13 residues. The CDR3 sequence is CASTRGQGYEQYF. CDR3 DNA sequence: TGTGCCAGCACTCGCGGACAGGGTTACGAGCAGTACTTC.

The rearrangement links TRBV14 to TRBJ2-1; 7 bases line up with TRBD1. Germline-derived CDR1 and CDR2 are SGHDN and FVKESK. Trimming took 4 bases from V and 3 from J; bases not matched to a gene: 9. The CDR3 consists of 16 residues. The chain's CDR3 is CASSRDGTDFYNEQFF. CDR3 sequence (DNA): TGTGCCAGCAGCCGAGACGGGACAGACTTCTACAATGAGCAGTTCTTC.

The chain carries TRBV7-9 and TRBJ1-5; unclear D gene. Germline CDR1 reads SEHNR; CDR2 reads FQNEAQ (reference sequence). Trimming pared 1 base from V and 3 bases from J, leaving 13 bases between. This CDR3 region has 16 residues. CDR3 nucleotides: TGTGCCAGCAGCTTAGGTGGAGGGCGGGACAATCAGCCCCAGCATTTT. Amino acid sequence: CASSLGGGRDNQPQHF.

The gene calls are TRBV6-4 and TRBJ2-1, with TRBD2 identical over 12 bases. From germline, CDR1 is MRHNA and CDR2 SNTAGT. The CDR3 loop spans 15 amino acids. Unmatched junction bases numbered 7, after V lost 3 bases and J lost 10 bases. CDR3 DNA: TGTGCCAGCAGTGAGAAGCTAGCGGGAGGGAAGGAGCAGTTCTTC. Protein: CASSEKLAGGKEQFF.

Concerning this clone: The junction and the germline gene differ at one end; a read error may be behind it. This specimen includes other DNA sequences encoding the same CDR3. This sequence joins TRBV10-2 and TRBJ1-2; D is perhaps TRBD1 (6 bases). Germline V CDR1 and CDR2: WSHSY, SAAADI. This CDR3 contains 15 residues. CDR3 in amino acids: CASSESTGTSYGYTF. In nucleotides, the CDR3 is TGCGCCAGTAGTGAGTCGACAGGAACCAGCTATGGCTACACCTTC.

V usage is TRBV5-1 and J usage is TRBJ2-7; 9 bases are a match to TRBD1. J gave up 3 bases and V 4 bases, and 8 bases lay outside the gene matches. The CDR3 is 15 amino acids. Per germline, CDR1 SGHRS and CDR2 YFSETQ. The CDR3 DNA reads TGCGCCAGCAGCCTAGGGACAGGGCCGGGCTACGAGCAGTACTTC. Its protein is CASSLGTGPGYEQYF.

This clone occurred many times. The chain is built from TRBV19 and TRBJ1-1; 9 bases align to TRBD1. Trimming at V came to 6 bases and at J to 8 bases, leaving 10 bases not matched to a gene. Germline V lookup: CDR1 LNHDA, CDR2 SQIVND (reference sequence). The CDR3 is made up of 14 amino acids. CDR3 in amino acids: CASRRGRDREEAFF. The CDR3 region has the DNA TGTGCCAGTAGACGGGGGCGGGACAGGGAAGAAGCTTTCTTT.